The 15 T cell receptor beta chains reported below all come from one sample, sequenced in a study of Graves' ophthalmopathy and Graves' hyperthyroidism. RNA transcripts were the template, and TCR beta CDR3 regions were amplified from them. Investigators did first-round RT-PCR with HTBI primers, then second-round multiplex PCR. TCRdb recomputed calls from the multiplex PCR reads with MiXCR, one row per CDR3 protein. The data contain roughly 420,000 distinct CDR3 sequences, under 25% of them singletons. Sequenced sample: peripheral blood. Source of these receptors: a woman under 30 with stable Graves' hyperthyroidism.

Ten or more counts support this clonotype. The chain carries TRBV30 and TRBJ1-5, with a tentative D call TRBD1 (5 bases). Germline V gene sequence: CDR1 GTSNPN, CDR2 SVGIG (reference sequence). The V end lost 0 bases, the J end lost 2 bases, and 17 bases lay between the germline ends. CDR3 length: 17 amino acids. The CDR3 region is CAWSVPYGDVGNQPQHF. In DNA, the CDR3 is TGTGCCTGGAGTGTACCCTATGGGGACGTAGGCAATCAGCCCCAGCATTTT.

In this sample, this clonotype turned up a few times. Since a much larger clone is just one base distant, this may be a read error. The chain is built from TRBV19 and TRBJ1-5; D unclear. Trimming removed 4 bases from V and 5 bases from J, with 9 bases in between. The CDR3 contains 13 residues. Germline loops: CDR1 LNHDA, CDR2 SQIVND (reference sequence). CDR3 in amino acids: CASSTLVDQPQHF. CDR3 sequence (DNA): TGTGCCAGTAGTACACTGGTCGATCAGCCCCAGCATTTT.

Of note for this clonotype: The missing conserved phenylalanine or tryptophan at the end of this CDR3 makes a read error likely. The DNA is omitted, as the CDR3 cannot be located on it reliably, and the CDR3 follows TCRdb's listing. V gene TRBV19 combines with J gene TRBJ1-1. The germline V gene has CDR1 LNHDA and CDR2 SQIVND (reference sequence). The CDR3 is 15 amino acids long, termini counted. CDR3 in amino acids: CASSVQGHLNTEACL.

V and J are TRBV20-1 and TRBJ2-6; D gene uncertain. The V end was cut by 1 base, the J end by 1 base, with 17 bases between. The germline CDR1 and CDR2 sequences are DFQATT and SNEGSKA (reference sequence). The CDR3 extends over 18 amino acids. The CDR3 loop reads CSARGPRSIPSGANVLTF. CDR3 DNA sequence: TGCAGTGCTAGAGGCCCTAGGTCGATCCCTTCTGGGGCCAACGTCCTGACTTTC.

The chain combines TRBV20-1 with TRBJ2-5; possibly TRBD1 for D (6 bases). The germline V gene encodes CDR1 DFQATT and CDR2 SNEGSKA (reference sequence). This CDR3 contains 15 residues. Deletions cut 0 bases from V and 4 bases from J, with 15 bases between. DNA for the CDR3: TGCAGTGCTAGAGATCTCCGGGACACCGGAGAGACCCAGTACTTC. This gives the protein CSARDLRDTGETQYF.

This clonotype has a handful of counts. This rearrangement joins TRBV7-9 to TRBJ2-5; D call uncertain. V lost 1 base and J 3 bases, leaving 15 bases between the germline ends. CDR3 length: 16 amino acids. Germline loops: CDR1 SEHNR, CDR2 FQNEAQ (reference sequence). This chain's CDR3 is CASSLGPYGAEETQYF. CDR3 bases: TGTGCCAGCAGCTTAGGCCCGTATGGCGCCGAAGAGACCCAGTACTTC.

Ten or more counts support this clonotype. The rearrangement links TRBV6-5 to TRBJ2-7; the D is unclear. CDR3 length: 13 residues. Trimming pared 2 bases from V and 2 bases from J, leaving 7 bases between. Germline CDR1 MNHEY, CDR2 SVGAGI. The chain's CDR3 is CASSYGQTYEQYF. The CDR3 bases are TGTGCCAGCAGTTACGGGCAGACCTACGAGCAGTACTTC.

As regards this clonotype: A much larger clone lies one base from this, so it may be a read error. The chain uses TRBV6-1 and TRBJ2-3; D is ambiguous. Trimming removed 3 bases from V and 6 bases from J, with 13 bases in between. Germline V gene lookup returns CDR1 MNHNS and CDR2 SASEGT. CDR3 length equals 14 residues. The CDR3 DNA follows: TGTGCCAGCAGTGAGGGTCCAGCGAGCGATACGCAGTATTTT. Translated: CASSEGPASDTQYF.

This clonotype was observed many times. The J gene is TRBJ2-5, the V gene TRBV6-5, with 7 bases matching TRBD1. V gave up 7 bases and J gave up 1 base; unmatched junction bases: 3. The CDR3 runs 13 residues. CDR1 is MNHEY, CDR2 SVGAGI, per germline. The DNA of the CDR3 is TGTGCCAGCAATCGACAGGGCCAAGAGACCCAGTACTTC. This codes for CASNRQGQETQYF.

Ten or more counts support this clonotype. This chain connects TRBV10-2 to TRBJ1-6; maybe TRBD1 (6 bases). The length of the CDR3 is 17 residues. V dropped 6 bases and J dropped 9 bases, with 24 bases sitting between them. The germline V gene has CDR1 WSHSY and CDR2 SAAADI. The CDR3 DNA reads as TGCGCCAGCAGCGCCCGAGCAGGGACACCTCCCTTTTCACCCCTCCACTTT. This sequence encodes CASSARAGTPPFSPLHF.

In its sample, this clonotype was seen many times. The J gene is TRBJ2-6, the V gene TRBV12-3 or TRBV12-4; 10 bases line up with TRBD1. The CDR3 length is 16 residues. With 3 bases clipped from V and 4 bases from J, the junction kept 3 bases outside the gene matches. Written as DNA, the CDR3 is TGTGCCAGCAGTTTCGGGGACAGGGGAGGGGCCAACGTCCTGACTTTC. Its translation is CASSFGDRGGANVLTF.

The sample holds a few counts of this clonotype. The V call is TRBV6-2 or TRBV6-3, the J call TRBJ2-3; 7 nucleotides match TRBD1. V lost 4 bases, J lost 1 base, and 11 bases stayed unmatched. The CDR3 consists of 17 residues. Per the germline V gene, CDR1 is MNHEY and CDR2 is SVGEGT. The CDR3, as DNA: TGTGCCAGCAGTTTCCGGGACAGCGATAGCGGCACAGATACGCAGTATTTT. It translates to CASSFRDSDSGTDTQYF.

This clonotype was recorded many times. The V and J genes are TRBV20-1 and TRBJ1-5; 7 bases line up with TRBD1. After removal of 8 bases from V and 4 bases from J, the junction contained 8 bases not matched to a gene. CDR3 length: 13 residues. The germline V gene has CDR1 DFQATT and CDR2 SNEGSKA (reference sequence). CDR3 sequence: CSRRGTENQPQHF. In DNA, the CDR3 is TGCAGTCGGAGGGGGACAGAAAATCAGCCCCAGCATTTT.

This clonotype was seen a handful of times. V and J are TRBV4-2 and TRBJ2-2, with 9 bases identical to TRBD1. This CDR3 has 18 amino acids. Germline V lookup: CDR1 LGHNA, CDR2 YNFKEQ. V dropped 3 bases and J dropped 5; count of bases not matched to a gene: 13. CDR3 loop: CASSQETVGTGRTGELFF. The DNA of the CDR3 is TGTGCCAGCAGCCAGGAAACGGTGGGGACAGGGAGGACCGGGGAGCTGTTTTTT.

This clonotype was observed at least ten times. The chain combines TRBV7-8 with TRBJ1-6; D is unresolved. The germline V gene has CDR1 SGHVS and CDR2 FQNEAQ. Trimming cost V 5 bases and J 6 bases, with 14 bases left between them. CDR3 length equals 15 residues. The CDR3 spells CASSDNGLSNSPLHF. Here the CDR3 DNA reads TGTGCCAGCAGCGATAATGGGCTCTCTAATTCACCCCTCCACTTT.